The 16 T cell receptor beta chains below come from one sample, sequenced in a study of technical replicates of blood from a handful of donors. Sequenced by immunoSEQ multiplex PCR; TCRdb stores in-frame clones only, minus some. The sample yields around 78,000 clones, 85% to 95% seen once. Sequenced material: T cells isolated from PBMCs. These TCRs come from a human donor in good health.

The chain employs TRBV11-3 and TRBJ2-7; D is perhaps TRBD1 (5 bases). Trimming stripped 2 bases from V and 2 bases from J, with 13 bases between. In germline, CDR1 is SGHNT, CDR2 YENEEA. CDR3 length equals 15 residues. The CDR3 reads CASSLLLGPTYEQYF. CDR3 DNA: TGTGCCAGCAGCTTACTCTTGGGGCCCACCTACGAGCAGTACTTC.

The chain is built from TRBV10-1 and TRBJ2-4; the match to TRBD1 covers 8 bases. The CDR3 runs 15 residues. In germline, CDR1 is WNHNN, CDR2 SYGVQD (reference sequence). Germline trimming cut 8 bases from V and 1 base from J; bases unmatched to any gene: 7. CDR3 sequence reads: CASPRQGAAKNIQYF. CDR3 coding DNA: TGCGCCAGCCCCCGGCAGGGGGCTGCCAAAAACATTCAGTACTTC.

This sequence joins TRBV13 and TRBJ2-3; tentative D call: TRBD1 (5 bases). V was clipped by 5 bases and J by 2 bases, with 20 bases between them. The germline gives CDR1 PRHDT, CDR2 FYEKMQ (reference sequence). The CDR3 contains 17 residues. CDR3 region: CASSAIAGFSPTDTQYF. The CDR3 DNA sequence: TGTGCCAGCAGCGCCATAGCAGGGTTTTCCCCCACAGATACGCAGTATTTT.

J is TRBJ1-5 and V is TRBV15; the match to TRBD1 covers 8 bases. Germline V gene data show CDR1 as LNHNV and CDR2 as YYDKDF (reference sequence). The V segment lost 0 bases and the J segment 5 bases; nucleotides outside the gene matches: 3. The CDR3 is 15 residues long. CDR3: CATSREAGGHQPQHF. The DNA of the CDR3 is TGTGCCACCAGCAGAGAGGCAGGGGGCCATCAGCCCCAGCATTTT. The full variable domain, in which reference TRBV15 and TRBJ1-5 provide the parts outside the CDR3, is DAMVIQNPRYQVTQFGKPVTLSCSQTLNHNVMYWYQQKSSQAPKLLFHYYDKDFNNEADTPDNFQSRRPNTSFCFLDIRSPGLGDTAMYLCATSREAGGHQPQHFGDGTRLSIL.

The chain is built from TRBV6-1 and TRBJ2-2, with a weak D call TRBD1 (5 bases). Germline V gene sequence: CDR1 MNHNS, CDR2 SASEGT. Trimming took 7 bases from V and 6 from J, leaving 15 bases between them. This CDR3 comprises 14 residues. CDR3 sequence: CASNVAGIAGELFF. DNA of the CDR3: TGTGCCAGCAATGTGGCAGGGATCGCCGGGGAGCTGTTTTTT.

The gene calls are TRBV2 and TRBJ2-7; 10 bases map to TRBD1. The CDR3 is 15 residues long. With 7 bases clipped from V and 3 bases from J, the junction kept 9 bases outside the gene matches. The germline V gene encodes CDR1 SNHLY and CDR2 FYNNEI. The CDR3 protein is CASTSPGTGVYEQYF. The CDR3 DNA follows: TGTGCCAGCACGTCCCCCGGGACAGGGGTCTACGAGCAGTACTTC.

The chain is built from TRBV28 and TRBJ1-4; D gene ambiguous. This CDR3 contains 12 residues. V lost 3 bases, J lost 8 bases, and 7 bases lay in between. Germline V gene data show CDR1 as MDHEN and CDR2 as SYDVKM. The CDR3 protein is CASSFRREKLFF. In DNA, the CDR3 is TGTGCCAGCAGTTTCCGCAGGGAAAAACTGTTTTTT.

The rearrangement uses TRBV5-6 and TRBJ2-7, with 10 bases identical to TRBD2. CDR1 SGHDT and CDR2 YYEEEE come from the germline V gene. J lost 3 bases, V lost 5 bases, and 5 bases had no gene match. The CDR3 has 14 residues. In DNA form, the CDR3 reads TGTGCCAGCAGTAGCGGGGGGACTTACTACGAGCAGTACTTC. Protein product: CASSSGGTYYEQYF.

The chain recombines TRBV7-2 with TRBJ2-1, with 8 bases fitting TRBD2. In germline, CDR1 is SGHTA, CDR2 FQGNSA. This CDR3 comprises 16 residues. After removal of 1 base from V and 7 bases from J, the junction contained 9 bases not matched to a gene. As DNA, the CDR3 is TGTGCCAGCAGCTTAGTTCCAGCGGGAGCGCAGAATGAGCAGTTCTTC. It codes for CASSLVPAGAQNEQFF.

V is TRBV18 and J is TRBJ2-1; D is unresolved. The germline V gene encodes CDR1 KGHSH and CDR2 LQKENI. The CDR3 length is 13 residues. Trimming left V 3 bases short and J 8 bases short, with 11 bases between. The DNA for the CDR3 is TGTGCCAGCTCACCGGCAGGTGACGATGAGCAGTTCTTC. Amino acids: CASSPAGDDEQFF.

The chain uses TRBV11-3 and TRBJ1-4, with 7 positions matching TRBD1. Trimming cost V 5 bases and J 4 bases; bases outside gene matches: 7. The germline V gene encodes CDR1 SGHNT and CDR2 YENEEA. The CDR3 contains 15 residues. The CDR3 here is CASSPNRDSNEKLFF. DNA of the CDR3: TGTGCCAGCAGCCCTAACCGGGACAGTAATGAAAAACTGTTTTTT.

This clone has just one count. This rearrangement joins TRBV6-5 to TRBJ2-1; D is possibly TRBD2 (6 bases). Germline loops: CDR1 MNHEY, CDR2 SVGAGI. CDR3 length: 15 amino acids. V lost 5 bases and J lost 6, with 17 bases in between. The CDR3 spells CASSPPGLLANEQFF. CDR3 in DNA: TGTGCCAGCAGTCCCCCGGGACTTCTTGCCAATGAGCAGTTCTTC.

V is TRBV10-3 and J is TRBJ1-2; D is undetermined. Trimming pared 3 bases from V and 7 bases from J, leaving 12 bases between. CDR1 and CDR2 (germline): ENHRY, SYGVKD. The CDR3 spans 13 residues. CDR3 sequence (DNA): TGTGCCATCAGTGAAACGGGTCACTCTGGCTACACCTTC. Amino acid sequence: CAISETGHSGYTF.

The chain couples TRBV7-6 to TRBJ1-1; D unclear. CDR3 size: 18 residues. CDR1 and CDR2 from the germline V gene are SGHVS and FNYEAQ. V shed 1 base and J shed 0 bases, with 18 bases lying between them. CDR3 residues: CASSLVGGRGWMNTEAFF. The CDR3 nucleotides read TGTGCCAGCAGCTTAGTAGGAGGGAGAGGTTGGATGAACACTGAAGCTTTCTTT. Full variable domain (outside the CDR3, taken from reference TRBV7-6 and TRBJ1-1): GAGVSQSPRYKVTKRGQDVALRCDPISGHVSLYWYRQALGQGPEFLTYFNYEAQQDKSGLPNDRFSAERPEGSISTLTIQRTEQRDSAMYRCASSLVGGRGWMNTEAFFGQGTRLTVV.

This chain uses TRBV7-3 with TRBJ2-3; TRBD2 agrees at 8 bases. V lost 5 bases to trimming and J lost 1 base; unmatched junction nucleotides: 8. Germline lookup yields CDR1 SGHTA and CDR2 FQGTGA. The CDR3 is 16 amino acids. The CDR3 here is CASSPARRGGTDTQYF. CDR3 nucleotide sequence: TGTGCCAGCAGCCCCGCTCGGCGGGGGGGCACAGATACGCAGTATTTT.

In nucleotides, the CDR3 is TGTGCCAGCAGCTGGGGACTAGCGGTTAGCTCCTACAATGAGCAGTTCTTC. Its protein is CASSWGLAVSSYNEQFF. The J gene is TRBJ2-1, the V gene TRBV5-4; TRBD2 aligns across 11 bases. This CDR3 is built from 17 residues. Looked up from germline, CDR1 is SGHNT and CDR2 is YYREEE (reference sequence). V dropped 3 bases and J dropped 0; count of bases not matched to a gene: 5.